A single sample is the source of the 27 T cell receptor beta chains below, sequenced in a study of blood T cell repertoires in COVID-19. TCRdb's table, derived via immunoSEQ multiplex PCR, lists solely in-frame clones and lacks some. The data show tens of thousands of clones, around 68% seen once. The source material was peripheral blood. The origin of the receptors is a woman in her 70s with acute or convalescent COVID-19.

This chain links TRBV10-2 with TRBJ1-2, with 7 bases matching TRBD1. Losses at the gene ends were 3 bases for V and 3 bases for J; bases not matched to a gene: 4. Germline loops: CDR1 WSHSY, CDR2 SAAADI. CDR3 size: 14 residues. CDR3: CASSDDGTDYGYTF. CDR3 in DNA: TGCGCCAGCAGTGATGACGGGACAGACTATGGCTACACCTTC.

The chain couples TRBV5-5 to TRBJ1-2; TRBD1 might be the D (6 bases). This CDR3 region has 15 residues. Between the trimmed V and J ends, which lost 2 bases and 0 bases, there was a span of 11 bases. The germline gives CDR1 SGHKS, CDR2 YYEKEE (reference sequence). The DNA for the CDR3 is TGTGCCAGCAGCTTAGACAGGACCGCTAACTATGGCTACACCTTC. Translated: CASSLDRTANYGYTF.

V usage is TRBV7-2 and J usage is TRBJ2-1; 8 nucleotides align to TRBD2. CDR3 size: 17 residues. J lost 9 bases, V lost 1 base, and 14 bases had no gene match. Germline lookup yields CDR1 SGHTA and CDR2 FQGNSA. CDR3 DNA sequence: TGTGCCAGCAGCTTAGTGGTCGGAGCGGGAGTAGGCGGTGAGCAGTTCTTC. This encodes CASSLVVGAGVGGEQFF.

This chain links TRBV29-1 with TRBJ1-1, with TRBD1 matching over 8 bases. Germline V CDR1 and CDR2: SQVTM, ANQGSEA. The CDR3 length is 11 residues. V lost 7 bases, J lost 6 bases, and 4 bases stayed unmatched. CDR3 loop: CSAADRAEAFF. The CDR3 DNA is TGCAGCGCCGCGGACAGGGCTGAAGCTTTCTTT.

The chain uses TRBV5-1 and TRBJ2-7, with D unclear. The germline CDR1 and CDR2 sequences are SGHRS and YFSETQ. V was trimmed by 4 bases and J by 5 bases, leaving 13 bases between them. This CDR3 has 13 amino acids. Here the CDR3 reads CASSLLASNEQYF. The CDR3 nucleotides are TGCGCCAGCAGCCTCCTCGCGTCAAACGAGCAGTACTTC.

The chain uses TRBV7-9 and TRBJ1-4; TRBD1 is a possible D gene (5 bases). This CDR3 region has 12 residues. The germline gives CDR1 SEHNR, CDR2 FQNEAQ (reference sequence). Trimming took 0 bases from V and 12 from J, leaving 8 bases between them. CDR3 in amino acids: CASSLAWGELFF. The DNA of the CDR3 is TGTGCCAGCAGCTTAGCTTGGGGGGAACTGTTTTTT.

The genes are TRBV18 and TRBJ1-6; 9 bases fit TRBD1. J lost 8 bases, V lost 3 bases, and 8 bases had no gene match. The germline V gene has CDR1 KGHSH and CDR2 LQKENI. The CDR3 spans 16 residues. The CDR3 DNA is TGTGCCAGCTCACCTCGACAGGGGGACGGAGATTCACCCCTCCACTTT. Translating gives CASSPRQGDGDSPLHF.

This sequence joins TRBV20-1 and TRBJ2-1, with TRBD2 identical over 8 bases. CDR1 is DFQATT and CDR2 is SNEGSKA in the germline V gene (reference sequence). The CDR3 loop spans 15 amino acids. The J segment lost 5 bases and the V segment lost 3 bases, leaving 9 bases of the junction unmatched. The CDR3 bases are TGCAGTGCTAGTTCAGGGGTAGCGGGGCACAATGAGCAGTTCTTC. This sequence encodes CSASSGVAGHNEQFF.

This clone was observed a few times. The chain couples TRBV12-3 or TRBV12-4 to TRBJ1-5; D call uncertain. This CDR3 spans 13 amino acids. Trimming took off 1 base at V and 3 bases at J, with 4 bases between the two ends. The CDR3 region has the DNA TGTGCCAGCAGTTTAGACTACAATCAGCCCCAGCATTTT. Its protein is CASSLDYNQPQHF.

The chain is built from TRBV14 and TRBJ1-2; D remains ambiguous. CDR1 is SGHDN and CDR2 is FVKESK in the germline V gene. The CDR3 is 14 amino acids. V was shortened by 1 base and J by 6 bases, with 12 bases between the two germline ends. The CDR3 loop is CASSQGAPMHGYTF. For the CDR3, the DNA is TGTGCCAGCAGCCAAGGGGCACCTATGCATGGCTACACCTTC.

The chain has TRBV28 and TRBJ2-2; 11 bases are a match to TRBD2. CDR3 length: 15 residues. V was clipped by 3 bases and J by 5 bases; unmatched bases: 2. Germline V gives CDR1 MDHEN, CDR2 SYDVKM. The CDR3 coding sequence is TGTGCCAGCAGTTTGGCTAGCGGGGGGACCGGGGAGCTGTTTTTT. Translation: CASSLASGGTGELFF.

V gene TRBV7-9 combines with J gene TRBJ2-1, with unresolved D. V lost 5 bases to trimming and J lost 0 bases, with 14 bases between them. The germline gives CDR1 SEHNR, CDR2 FQNEAQ (reference sequence). This CDR3 contains 16 residues. In nucleotides, the CDR3 is TGTGCCAGCAGCCCCTCCCCGGGTGTCTCCTACAATGAGCAGTTCTTC. Its protein product is CASSPSPGVSYNEQFF.

The chain joins TRBV19 to TRBJ2-7; TRBD1 matches 11 bases. The CDR3 consists of 16 residues. CDR1 LNHDA and CDR2 SQIVND come from the germline V gene (reference sequence). V shed 5 bases and J 4 bases; nucleotides not matched to a gene: 10. Here the CDR3 reads CASSPWRGQGVYEQYF. The CDR3, as DNA: TGTGCCAGTAGTCCGTGGCGGGGACAGGGGGTGTACGAGCAGTACTTC.

Within the sample, this clone is medium-sized. Here the CDR3 reads CASSYGTSGYEQYF. As DNA, the CDR3 is TGTGCCAGCAGTTACGGGACTAGCGGCTACGAGCAGTACTTC. This chain joins TRBV6-2 or TRBV6-3 and TRBJ2-7; 11 bases line up with TRBD2. The V and J ends lost 2 bases and 3 bases, in that order; junction bases with no gene match: 0. Germline V gives CDR1 MNHEY, CDR2 SVGEGT. CDR3 length equals 14 residues.

This clone showed up just once. The CDR3 region is CASSLGTGSEAFF. CDR3 sequence (DNA): TGTGCCAGCAGCCTCGGGACAGGATCTGAAGCTTTCTTT. The rearrangement joins TRBV7-9 to TRBJ1-1; 8 bases match TRBD1. The CDR3 contains 13 residues. V lost 5 bases to trimming and J lost 6 bases; unmatched junction nucleotides: 5. Germline V lookup: CDR1 SEHNR, CDR2 FQNEAQ (reference sequence).

The rearrangement joins TRBV9 to TRBJ1-3; 9 nucleotides line up with TRBD1. The V segment lost 4 bases and the J segment 4 bases; nucleotides outside the gene matches: 9. Germline CDR1 and CDR2: SGDLS and YYNGEE. The CDR3 is made up of 16 amino acids. The CDR3 sequence is CASSSGRQGGGNTIYF. The CDR3 DNA sequence: TGTGCCAGCAGCTCCGGACGACAGGGGGGAGGAAACACCATATATTTT.

The table lists this clone with a count of one. The rearrangement uses TRBV27 and TRBJ1-5, with TRBD1 as a possible D gene (5 bases). Germline CDR1 reads MNHEY; CDR2 reads SMNVEV (reference sequence). V lost 2 bases, J lost 5 bases, and 13 bases lay in between. CDR3 length: 15 amino acids. CDR3 residues: CASSLGGGVDQPQHF. The CDR3 nucleotides are TGTGCCAGCAGTTTAGGGGGAGGAGTCGATCAGCCCCAGCATTTT.

J is TRBJ2-7 and V is TRBV3-1 (or the pseudogene TRBV3-2); tentatively, D is TRBD2 (6 bases). The CDR3 consists of 17 residues. The V end lost 0 bases, the J end lost 7 bases, and 22 bases lay between the germline ends. CDR1 LGHDT and CDR2 YNNKEL come from the germline V gene (reference sequence). CDR3 DNA sequence: TGTGCCAGCAGCCAAGATCATACGGGTACGGGAGTTGGGGAGCAGTACTTC. It is translated as CASSQDHTGTGVGEQYF.

The chain uses TRBV2 and TRBJ1-3; possibly TRBD1 for D (6 bases). The CDR3 has 15 residues. Germline V gives CDR1 SNHLY, CDR2 FYNNEI. V was cut by 7 bases and J by 0 bases, with 13 bases left in between. The CDR3 loop is CASMYRELSGNTIYF. DNA of the CDR3: TGTGCCAGCATGTACAGGGAACTCTCTGGAAACACCATATATTTT.

CDR3 nucleotide sequence: TGTGCCAGCCGGGACAGGGGGCTCGGAGGAAACACCATATATTTT. This gives the protein CASRDRGLGGNTIYF. V and J are TRBV6-5 and TRBJ1-3; 12 bases are a match to TRBD1. Germline values: CDR1 MNHEY, CDR2 SVGAGI. This CDR3 spans 15 amino acids. The trim removed 8 bases at V and 4 bases at J, leaving 6 bases unmatched.

The genes are TRBV11-1 and TRBJ1-1, with 7 nucleotides matching TRBD1. The germline gives CDR1 SGHAT, CDR2 FQDESV (reference sequence). The J segment lost 1 base and the V segment lost 5 bases, leaving 7 bases of the junction unmatched. The CDR3 contains 15 residues. Here the CDR3 reads CASSRVQGSNTEAFF. The CDR3 DNA follows: TGTGCCAGCAGCCGCGTACAGGGGTCGAACACTGAAGCTTTCTTT. The full variable domain, rest sourced from reference TRBV11-1 and TRBJ1-1, is EAEVAQSPRYKITEKSQAVAFWCDPISGHATLYWYRQILGQGPELLVQFQDESVVDDSQLPKDRFSAERLKGVDSTLKIQPAELGDSAMYLCASSRVQGSNTEAFFGQGTRLTVV.

The sample holds one count of this clone. The V gene is TRBV6-5, the J gene TRBJ2-3; the match to TRBD1 covers 12 bases. Germline-derived CDR1 and CDR2 are MNHEY and SVGAGI. This CDR3 contains 15 residues. V was clipped by 7 bases and J by 2 bases; unmatched bases: 4. CDR3 sequence reads: CASNPGQGATDTQYF. The DNA of the CDR3 is TGTGCCAGCAACCCGGGACAGGGGGCCACAGATACGCAGTATTTT.

This clone came up once. V gene TRBV5-1 combines with J gene TRBJ2-3; D uncertain. The germline gives CDR1 SGHRS, CDR2 YFSETQ. Trimming pared 0 bases from V and 2 bases from J, leaving 10 bases between. The CDR3 length is 15 residues. The CDR3 protein is CASSLALQVTDTQYF. The CDR3 coding sequence is TGCGCCAGCAGCTTGGCTCTTCAGGTCACAGATACGCAGTATTTT.

There are a few counts of this clone. This sequence joins TRBV10-2 and TRBJ2-5; 16 positions match TRBD2. With 3 bases clipped from V and 1 base from J, the junction kept 2 bases outside the gene matches. The CDR3 is 17 residues long. Germline loops: CDR1 WSHSY, CDR2 SAAADI. This CDR3 is CASSEGTSGRGQETQYF. CDR3 coding DNA: TGCGCCAGCAGTGAAGGGACTAGCGGGAGGGGCCAAGAGACCCAGTACTTC.

This chain connects TRBV11-3 to TRBJ2-1; TRBD2 might be the D (6 bases). Germline CDR1 is SGHNT and CDR2 is YENEEA. This CDR3 contains 15 residues. Trimming pared 2 bases from V and 10 bases from J, leaving 18 bases between. Written as DNA, the CDR3 is TGTGCCAGCAGCTTAAGGGCAAATGCGGAGGGGGAGCAGTTCTTC. This sequence encodes CASSLRANAEGEQFF. The full variable domain, its missing parts supplied by reference TRBV11-3 and TRBJ2-1, is EAGVVQSPRYKIIEKKQPVAFWCNPISGHNTLYWYLQNLGQGPELLIRYENEEAVDDSQLPKDRFSAERLKGVDSTLKIQPAELGDSAVYLCASSLRANAEGEQFFGPGTRLTVL.

V and J are TRBV18 and TRBJ2-5; 7 nucleotides line up with TRBD2. CDR3 length equals 15 residues. The V segment lost 1 base and the J segment 2 bases; nucleotides outside the gene matches: 4. CDR1 is KGHSH, CDR2 LQKENI, per germline. The CDR3 protein is CASSPRLALQETQYF. CDR3 DNA: TGTGCCAGCTCACCACGACTAGCCCTACAAGAGACCCAGTACTTC.

The genes are TRBV5-1 and TRBJ2-7, with 7 positions matching TRBD2. Germline lookup yields CDR1 SGHRS and CDR2 YFSETQ. The CDR3 contains 16 residues. After removal of 0 bases from V and 4 bases from J, the junction contained 10 bases not matched to a gene. This chain's CDR3 is CASSLARDYSLYEQYF. Written as DNA, the CDR3 is TGCGCCAGCAGCTTGGCCCGGGACTATTCCCTATACGAGCAGTACTTC.